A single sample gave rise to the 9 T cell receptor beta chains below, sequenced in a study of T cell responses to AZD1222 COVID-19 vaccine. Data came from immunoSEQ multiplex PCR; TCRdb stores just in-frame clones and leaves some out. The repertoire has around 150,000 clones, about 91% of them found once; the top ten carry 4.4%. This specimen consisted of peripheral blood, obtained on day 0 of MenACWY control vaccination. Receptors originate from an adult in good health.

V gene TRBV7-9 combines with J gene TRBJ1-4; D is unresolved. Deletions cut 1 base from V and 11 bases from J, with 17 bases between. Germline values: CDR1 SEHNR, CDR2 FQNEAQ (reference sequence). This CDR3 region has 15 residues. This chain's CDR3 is CASSLGTGQGRKLFF. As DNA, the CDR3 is TGTGCCAGCAGCTTAGGGACGGGTCAAGGTCGGAAACTGTTTTTT.

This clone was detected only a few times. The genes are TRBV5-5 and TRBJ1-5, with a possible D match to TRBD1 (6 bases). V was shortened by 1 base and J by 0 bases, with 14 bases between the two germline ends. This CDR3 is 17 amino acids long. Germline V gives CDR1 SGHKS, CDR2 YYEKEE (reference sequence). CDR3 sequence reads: CASSLSTQGYSNQPQHF. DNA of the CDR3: TGTGCCAGCAGCTTGAGTACACAGGGTTATAGCAATCAGCCCCAGCATTTT.

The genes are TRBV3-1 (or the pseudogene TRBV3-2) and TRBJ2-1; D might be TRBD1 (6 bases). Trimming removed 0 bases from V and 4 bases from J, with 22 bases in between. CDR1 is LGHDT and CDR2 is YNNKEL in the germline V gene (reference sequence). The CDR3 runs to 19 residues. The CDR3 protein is CASSQDTKFWTDLYNEQFF. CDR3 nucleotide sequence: TGTGCCAGCAGCCAAGATACAAAGTTTTGGACAGACTTATACAATGAGCAGTTCTTC.

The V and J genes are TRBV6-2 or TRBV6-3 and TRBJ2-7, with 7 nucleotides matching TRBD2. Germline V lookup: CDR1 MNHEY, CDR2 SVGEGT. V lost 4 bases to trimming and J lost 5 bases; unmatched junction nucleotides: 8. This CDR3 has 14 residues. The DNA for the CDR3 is TGTGCCAGCAGTTCCACGGGGGGAGCGAACGAGCAGTACTTC. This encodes CASSSTGGANEQYF.

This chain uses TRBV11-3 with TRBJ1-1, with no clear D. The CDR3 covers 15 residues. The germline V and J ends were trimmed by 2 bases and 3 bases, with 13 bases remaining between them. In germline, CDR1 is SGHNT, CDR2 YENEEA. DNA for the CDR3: TGTGCCAGCAGCTTAACGGTGGGTATACACACTGAAGCTTTCTTT. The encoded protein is CASSLTVGIHTEAFF.

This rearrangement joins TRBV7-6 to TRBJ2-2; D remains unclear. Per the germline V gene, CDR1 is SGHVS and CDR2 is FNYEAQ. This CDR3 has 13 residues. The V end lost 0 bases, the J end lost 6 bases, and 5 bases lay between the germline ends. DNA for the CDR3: TGTGCCAGCAGCTTAGCGATCGCCGGGGAGCTGTTTTTT. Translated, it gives CASSLAIAGELFF.

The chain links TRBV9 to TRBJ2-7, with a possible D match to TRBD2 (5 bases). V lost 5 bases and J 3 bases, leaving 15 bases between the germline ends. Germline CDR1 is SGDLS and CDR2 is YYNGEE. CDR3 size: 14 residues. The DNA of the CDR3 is TGTGCCAGCAGTTTGGGTGGGGAGATCTACGAGCAGTACTTC. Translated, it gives CASSLGGEIYEQYF. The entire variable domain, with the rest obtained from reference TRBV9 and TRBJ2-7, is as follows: DSGVTQTPKHLITATGQRVTLRCSPRSGDLSVYWYQQSLDQGLQFLIQYYNGEERAKGNILERFSAQQFPDLHSELNLSSLELGDSALYFCASSLGGEIYEQYFGPGTRLTVT.

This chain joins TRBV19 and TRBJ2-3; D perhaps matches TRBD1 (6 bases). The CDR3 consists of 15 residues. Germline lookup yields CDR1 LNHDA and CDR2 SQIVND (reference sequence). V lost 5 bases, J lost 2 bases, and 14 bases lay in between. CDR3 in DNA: TGTGCCAGTAGTGCGACAGGATTCGACACAGATACGCAGTATTTT. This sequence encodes CASSATGFDTDTQYF.

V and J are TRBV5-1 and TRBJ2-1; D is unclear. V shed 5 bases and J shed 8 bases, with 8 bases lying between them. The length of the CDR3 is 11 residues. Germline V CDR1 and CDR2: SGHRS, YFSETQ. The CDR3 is CASRRLDEQFF. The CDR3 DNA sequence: TGCGCCAGCAGGAGGCTCGATGAGCAGTTCTTC.